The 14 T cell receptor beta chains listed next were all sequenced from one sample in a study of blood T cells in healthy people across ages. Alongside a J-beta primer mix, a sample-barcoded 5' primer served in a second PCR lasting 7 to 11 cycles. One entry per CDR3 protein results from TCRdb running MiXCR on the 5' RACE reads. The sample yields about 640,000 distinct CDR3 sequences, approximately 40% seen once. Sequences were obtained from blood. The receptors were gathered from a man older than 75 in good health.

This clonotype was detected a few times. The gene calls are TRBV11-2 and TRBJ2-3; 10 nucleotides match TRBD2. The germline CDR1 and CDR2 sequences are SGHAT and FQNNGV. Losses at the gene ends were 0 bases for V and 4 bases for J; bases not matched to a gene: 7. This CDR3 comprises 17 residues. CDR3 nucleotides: TGTGCCAGCAGCTTAGAAAACCTAGCGGGAGTGGCAGATACGCAGTATTTT. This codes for CASSLENLAGVADTQYF.

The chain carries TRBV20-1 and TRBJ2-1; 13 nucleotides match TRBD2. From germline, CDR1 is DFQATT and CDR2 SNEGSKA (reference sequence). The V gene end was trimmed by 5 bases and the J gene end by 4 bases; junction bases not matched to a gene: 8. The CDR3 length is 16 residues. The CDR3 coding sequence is TGCAGTGCTGTTCATCAGGGACTAGCGGGATACAATGAGCAGTTCTTC. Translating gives CSAVHQGLAGYNEQFF.

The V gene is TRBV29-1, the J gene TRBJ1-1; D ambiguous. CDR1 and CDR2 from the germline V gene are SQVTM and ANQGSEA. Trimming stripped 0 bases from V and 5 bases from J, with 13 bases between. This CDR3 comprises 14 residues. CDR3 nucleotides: TGCAGCGTTGAAGATCGGGGATTTCGGACTGAAGCTTTCTTT. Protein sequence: CSVEDRGFRTEAFF.

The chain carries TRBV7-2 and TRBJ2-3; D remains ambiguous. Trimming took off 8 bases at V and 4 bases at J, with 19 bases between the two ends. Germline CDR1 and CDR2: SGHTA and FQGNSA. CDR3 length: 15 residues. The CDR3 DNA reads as TGTGCCAGCCCCCCGCACCCTTGGCAAGCAGATACGCAGTATTTT. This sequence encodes CASPPHPWQADTQYF.

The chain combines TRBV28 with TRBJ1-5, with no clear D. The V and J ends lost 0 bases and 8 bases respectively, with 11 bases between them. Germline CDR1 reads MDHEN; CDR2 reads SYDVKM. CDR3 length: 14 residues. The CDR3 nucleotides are TGTGCCAGCAGTTTATGGCAGCGAACAAAGCCCCAGCATTTT. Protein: CASSLWQRTKPQHF. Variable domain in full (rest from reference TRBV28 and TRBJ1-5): DVKVTQSSRYLVKRTGEKVFLECVQDMDHENMFWYRQDPGLGLRLIYFSYDVKMKEKGDIPEGYSVSREKKERFSLILESASTNQTSMYLCASSLWQRTKPQHFGDGTRLSIL.

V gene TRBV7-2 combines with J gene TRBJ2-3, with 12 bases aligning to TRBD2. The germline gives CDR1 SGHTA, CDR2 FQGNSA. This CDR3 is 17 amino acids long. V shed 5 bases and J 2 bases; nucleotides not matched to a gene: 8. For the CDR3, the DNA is TGTGCCAGCAGCCCCGGACTAGCGGGGCCCTACACAGATACGCAGTATTTT. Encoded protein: CASSPGLAGPYTDTQYF.

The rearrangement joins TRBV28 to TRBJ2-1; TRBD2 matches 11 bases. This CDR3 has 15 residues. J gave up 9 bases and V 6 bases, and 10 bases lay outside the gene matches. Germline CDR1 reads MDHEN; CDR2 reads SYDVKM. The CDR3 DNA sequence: TGTGCCAGCAGAATAGCGGGAGGGCCGGGGGGTGAGCAGTTCTTC. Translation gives CASRIAGGPGGEQFF. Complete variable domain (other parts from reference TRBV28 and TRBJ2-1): DVKVTQSSRYLVKRTGEKVFLECVQDMDHENMFWYRQDPGLGLRLIYFSYDVKMKEKGDIPEGYSVSREKKERFSLILESASTNQTSMYLCASRIAGGPGGEQFFGPGTRLTVL.

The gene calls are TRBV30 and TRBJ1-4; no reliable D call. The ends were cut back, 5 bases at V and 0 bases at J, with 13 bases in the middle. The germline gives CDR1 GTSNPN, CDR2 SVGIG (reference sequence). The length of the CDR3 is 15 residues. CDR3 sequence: CAWGAGFATNEKLFF. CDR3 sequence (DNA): TGTGCCTGGGGAGCTGGTTTTGCAACTAATGAAAAACTGTTTTTT.

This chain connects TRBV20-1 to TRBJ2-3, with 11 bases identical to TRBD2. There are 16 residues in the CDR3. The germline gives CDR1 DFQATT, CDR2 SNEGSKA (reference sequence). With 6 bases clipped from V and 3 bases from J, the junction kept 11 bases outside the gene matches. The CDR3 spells CSASSGRADGTDTQYF. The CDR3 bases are TGCAGTGCCAGTAGCGGGAGGGCCGATGGAACAGATACGCAGTATTTT.

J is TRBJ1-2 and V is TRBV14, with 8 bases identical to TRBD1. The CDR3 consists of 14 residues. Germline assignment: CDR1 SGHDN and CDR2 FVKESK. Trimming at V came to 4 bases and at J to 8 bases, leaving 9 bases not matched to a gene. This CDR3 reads CASSPVTGGSGYTF. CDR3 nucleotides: TGTGCCAGCAGCCCTGTAACAGGGGGTTCCGGCTACACCTTC.

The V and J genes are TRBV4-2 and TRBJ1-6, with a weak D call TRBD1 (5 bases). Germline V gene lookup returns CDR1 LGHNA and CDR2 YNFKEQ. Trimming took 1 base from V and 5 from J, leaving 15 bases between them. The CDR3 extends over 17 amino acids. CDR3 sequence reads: CASSQAPGGLNNSPLHF. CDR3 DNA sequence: TGTGCCAGCAGCCAAGCCCCTGGGGGGTTGAATAATTCACCCCTCCACTTT.

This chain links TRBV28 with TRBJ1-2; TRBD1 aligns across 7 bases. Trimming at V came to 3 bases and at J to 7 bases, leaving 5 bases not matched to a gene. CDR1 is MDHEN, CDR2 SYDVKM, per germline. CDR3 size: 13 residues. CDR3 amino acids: CASSLTGTFGYTF. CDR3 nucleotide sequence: TGTGCCAGCAGTTTGACAGGGACCTTTGGCTACACCTTC.

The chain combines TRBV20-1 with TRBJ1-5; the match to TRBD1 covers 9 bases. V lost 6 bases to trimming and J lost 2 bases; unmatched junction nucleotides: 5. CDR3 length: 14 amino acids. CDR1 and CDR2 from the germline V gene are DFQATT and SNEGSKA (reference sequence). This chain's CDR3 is CSAQRTGGNQPQHF. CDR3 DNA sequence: TGCAGTGCCCAAAGGACAGGGGGCAATCAGCCCCAGCATTTT.

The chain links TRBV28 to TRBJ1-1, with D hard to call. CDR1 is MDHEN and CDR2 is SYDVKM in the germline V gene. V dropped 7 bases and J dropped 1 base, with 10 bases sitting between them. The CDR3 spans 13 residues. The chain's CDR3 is CASTLQTNTEAFF. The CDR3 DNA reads TGTGCCAGCACCTTACAGACGAACACTGAAGCTTTCTTT. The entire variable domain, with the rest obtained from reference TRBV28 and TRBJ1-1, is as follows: DVKVTQSSRYLVKRTGEKVFLECVQDMDHENMFWYRQDPGLGLRLIYFSYDVKMKEKGDIPEGYSVSREKKERFSLILESASTNQTSMYLCASTLQTNTEAFFGQGTRLTVV.